The present T cell receptor (beta chain) was sequenced within a study of blood T cell repertoires in COVID-19. Study-wide background: The United States, Italy and Spain were the sources of the acute and convalescent COVID-19 samples. PBMCs, B-cell-depleted T cells, or T cells were the source of the cDNA or gDNA that made up the material.

The germline V gene encodes CDR1 SGHTA and CDR2 FQGTGA. The CDR3 consists of 15 residues. With 2 bases clipped from V and 5 bases from J, the junction kept 5 bases outside the gene matches. As handled by the study authors: Amplification of reference gene primers provided the estimated nucleated cell counts. Sequencing used immunoSEQ multiplex PCR; TCRdb keeps in-frame clones, though not all of them. V and J calls plus clone size are reproduced from that table; the DNA served to infer D and trimming. Of about 150,000 clones in the sample, about four fifths were seen once. The sequence was obtained from a woman aged 80 or over with active or convalescent COVID-19. The J gene is TRBJ2-5, the V gene TRBV7-3; 10 bases are shared with TRBD1. Sequencing used peripheral blood. The CDR3 sequence is CASSLGGQGIETQYF. The CDR3 DNA is TGTGCCAGCAGCTTAGGGGGACAGGGGATTGAGACCCAGTACTTC.